Listed here are 25 T cell receptor beta chains from one sample, sequenced in a study of blood T cell repertoires in COVID-19. Using immunoSEQ multiplex PCR, the repertoire was profiled, and TCRdb retains in-frame clones only, with some absent. In the table there are about 180,000 clones, roughly 88% of which are singletons. Sequencing was performed on PBMCs or T cells enriched from blood (not recorded which). These receptors were obtained from a woman aged 18-30 years who had recovered from COVID-19.

This sequence joins TRBV6-5 and TRBJ2-7; D possibly corresponds to TRBD1 (6 bases). This CDR3 contains 11 residues. Trimming took 8 bases from V and 9 from J, leaving 14 bases between them. Germline V lookup: CDR1 MNHEY, CDR2 SVGAGI. This CDR3 reads CASSGAFRQYF. CDR3 nucleotides: TGTGCCAGCTCAGGGGCTTTTCGGCAGTACTTC.

The genes are TRBV12-3 or TRBV12-4 and TRBJ1-1, with D unclear. Trimming shortened V by 7 bases and J by 1 base, and 10 bases separated the two germline ends. The CDR3 length is 13 residues. This CDR3 reads CASNPRGNTEAFF. The CDR3 DNA is TGTGCCAGCAACCCCCGGGGGAACACTGAAGCTTTCTTT.

The gene calls are TRBV5-1 and TRBJ1-2, with 8 bases lining up with TRBD1. With 4 bases clipped from V and 7 bases from J, the junction kept 15 bases outside the gene matches. The CDR3 has 16 residues. CDR1 is SGHRS, CDR2 YFSETQ, per germline. Here the CDR3 reads CASSTELQGELGGYTF. CDR3 bases: TGCGCCAGCAGCACAGAATTACAGGGGGAGCTTGGTGGCTACACCTTC.

The chain recombines TRBV7-9 with TRBJ2-5, with TRBD2 matching 9 bases. V gave up 3 bases and J gave up 2 bases; unmatched junction bases: 4. The CDR3 has 15 residues. CDR1 is SEHNR, CDR2 FQNEAQ, per germline (reference sequence). The CDR3 region is CASSLPTSGQETQYF. The CDR3 DNA is TGTGCCAGCAGCTTGCCGACTAGCGGACAAGAGACCCAGTACTTC.

The genes are TRBV15 and TRBJ1-4; 9 nucleotides match TRBD1. The CDR3 spans 16 residues. V was clipped by 4 bases and J by 5 bases; unmatched bases: 8. Germline CDR1 LNHNV, CDR2 YYDKDF (reference sequence). This CDR3 reads CATSITRGQGNEKLFF. DNA for the CDR3: TGTGCCACCAGCATTACAAGGGGACAGGGAAATGAAAAACTGTTTTTT.

The chain couples TRBV3-1 (or the pseudogene TRBV3-2) to TRBJ2-1; D gene unclear. Per the germline V gene, CDR1 is LGHDT and CDR2 is YNNKEL (reference sequence). The CDR3 is 16 residues long. With 4 bases removed from V and 8 bases from J, the gap between germline ends came to 21 bases. In DNA form, the CDR3 reads TGTGCCAGCAGCCCGTCCTGGCGAGGTGGTCCCCATGAGCAGTTCTTC. Its translation: CASSPSWRGGPHEQFF.

This rearrangement joins TRBV18 to TRBJ1-1; 7 nucleotides line up with TRBD1. The V gene end was trimmed by 6 bases and the J gene end by 1 base; junction bases not matched to a gene: 8. Germline lookup yields CDR1 KGHSH and CDR2 LQKENI. This CDR3 has 15 amino acids. This CDR3 is CASSPLRTGNTEAFF. CDR3 DNA: TGTGCCAGCTCCCCGCTCAGGACAGGGAACACTGAAGCTTTCTTT.

This clone was found many times. The chain couples TRBV6-4 to TRBJ2-1; no definite D call. Germline V CDR1 and CDR2: MRHNA, SNTAGT. The CDR3 contains 15 residues. The germline V and J ends were trimmed by 0 bases and 9 bases, with 15 bases remaining between them. CDR3 region: CASSDSARSAPEQFF. In nucleotides, the CDR3 is TGTGCCAGCAGTGACTCGGCTAGGAGCGCGCCTGAGCAGTTCTTC.

For the CDR3, the DNA is TGTGCCTCCAGGGGTCTGAATGGCTACACCTTC. Its translation: CASRGLNGYTF. V is TRBV19 and J is TRBJ1-2; maybe TRBD1 (6 bases). Per the germline V gene, CDR1 is LNHDA and CDR2 is SQIVND (reference sequence). Trimming took 11 bases from V and 6 from J, leaving 13 bases between them. CDR3 size: 11 residues.

The chain links TRBV5-1 to TRBJ1-2; D is unclear. This CDR3 is built from 15 residues. Germline CDR1 and CDR2: SGHRS and YFSETQ. Trimming left V 6 bases short and J 0 bases short, with 15 bases between. The CDR3 region has the DNA TGCGCCAGCAAGGTCACAGAGGGTGCTAACTATGGCTACACCTTC. Its protein is CASKVTEGANYGYTF.

This chain uses TRBV27 with TRBJ2-1; TRBD1 matches 9 bases. In germline, CDR1 is MNHEY, CDR2 SMNVEV (reference sequence). The CDR3 covers 13 residues. V lost 2 bases, J lost 13 bases, and 6 bases stayed unmatched. The CDR3 loop reads CASSLAPDRGQFF. CDR3 DNA sequence: TGTGCCAGCAGTTTAGCTCCGGACAGGGGCCAGTTCTTC.

V is TRBV11-1 and J is TRBJ2-1; D is possibly TRBD2 (7 bases). The CDR3 is 15 residues long. Germline CDR1 reads SGHAT; CDR2 reads FQDESV (reference sequence). Deletions cut 7 bases from V and 8 bases from J, with 21 bases between. CDR3 residues: CASKPTVGGGYEQFF. In nucleotides, the CDR3 is TGTGCCAGCAAACCCACAGTGGGGGGGGGCTATGAGCAGTTCTTC.

The V gene is TRBV5-1, the J gene TRBJ2-3; D is ambiguous. The CDR3 is made up of 15 amino acids. Germline assignment: CDR1 SGHRS and CDR2 YFSETQ. Trimming stripped 1 base from V and 0 bases from J, with 9 bases between. The CDR3: CASSLRSGSTDTQYF. The CDR3 region has the DNA TGCGCCAGCAGCTTGCGTTCCGGTAGCACAGATACGCAGTATTTT.

The chain joins TRBV7-8 to TRBJ1-5, with 7 bases that match TRBD1. CDR1 SGHVS and CDR2 FQNEAQ come from the germline V gene. The junction had 4 bases not matched to a gene; V was cut back by 5 bases and J by 0 bases. This CDR3 is built from 15 residues. CDR3: CASSPGQFSNQPQHF. The CDR3 DNA reads as TGTGCCAGCAGCCCGGGACAGTTTAGCAATCAGCCCCAGCATTTT.

This chain joins TRBV7-9 and TRBJ1-6; D gene ambiguous. From germline, CDR1 is SEHNR and CDR2 FQNEAQ (reference sequence). With 3 bases removed from V and 5 bases from J, the gap between germline ends came to 8 bases. The CDR3 contains 14 residues. The CDR3 DNA is TGTGCCAGCAGCTTTTCGGTAGATAATTCACCCCTCCACTTT. Its translation: CASSFSVDNSPLHF.

The chain links TRBV29-1 to TRBJ1-1, with D possibly being TRBD1 (6 bases). Germline CDR1 reads SQVTM; CDR2 reads ANQGSEA. There are 16 residues in the CDR3. V was pared by 0 bases and J by 0 bases, with 14 bases between. The CDR3, as DNA: TGCAGCGTTGAAGATCGTCCCAGGGGCATGAACACTGAAGCTTTCTTT. It specifies CSVEDRPRGMNTEAFF.

This clone was detected only once. The chain combines TRBV4-3 with TRBJ1-1; 8 bases agree with TRBD1. Germline CDR1 and CDR2: LGHNA and YSLEER. The CDR3 totals 16 residues. The J segment lost 5 bases and the V segment lost 0 bases, leaving 8 bases of the junction unmatched. The CDR3 DNA is TGCGCCAGCAGCCAAGAGGCCCGGACAGGGCGAACTGAAGCTTTCTTT. Translating it yields CASSQEARTGRTEAFF.

The V and J genes are TRBV7-2 and TRBJ1-5; 8 nucleotides line up with TRBD1. Per germline, CDR1 SGHTA and CDR2 FQGNSA. Trimming removed 1 base from V and 9 bases from J; junction bases left unmatched: 17. This CDR3 comprises 18 residues. CDR3 DNA: TGTGCCAGCAGCTTAGGTATAGGAGACAGGGGCGGTTATCGGCCCCAGCATTTT. Amino acid sequence: CASSLGIGDRGGYRPQHF.

This chain connects TRBV9 to TRBJ2-1; 10 nucleotides match TRBD2. Germline assignment: CDR1 SGDLS and CDR2 YYNGEE. The trim removed 2 bases at V and 10 bases at J, leaving 12 bases unmatched. The CDR3 contains 16 residues. CDR3 protein: CASSVSGGGGTDEQFF. CDR3 in DNA: TGTGCCAGCAGCGTGAGCGGGGGGGGAGGGACCGACGAGCAGTTCTTC.

V and J are TRBV5-1 and TRBJ2-5; possible D gene TRBD1, 6 bases. Trimming cost V 5 bases and J 2 bases, with 16 bases left between them. The CDR3 totals 15 residues. Germline CDR1 is SGHRS and CDR2 is YFSETQ. This CDR3 is CASSGIQGPQETQYF. The CDR3 DNA is TGCGCCAGCAGTGGGATACAGGGACCTCAAGAGACCCAGTACTTC.

The chain couples TRBV28 to TRBJ2-1; 8 positions agree with TRBD1. The CDR3 is 18 residues long. J gave up 6 bases and V 2 bases, and 15 bases lay outside the gene matches. Germline V gives CDR1 MDHEN, CDR2 SYDVKM. CDR3 sequence (DNA): TGTGCCAGCAGTTTAATAACTGGTGGAACAGGGGGTTTCAATGAGCAGTTCTTC. Amino acid sequence: CASSLITGGTGGFNEQFF.

The table lists this clone with many counts. The CDR3 protein is CASSVSNEKLFF. The CDR3 region has the DNA TGCGCCAGCAGCGTAAGCAATGAAAAACTGTTTTTT. The rearrangement links TRBV5-1 to TRBJ1-4; unclear D gene. The CDR3 length is 12 residues. CDR1 and CDR2 (germline): SGHRS, YFSETQ. Trimming cost V 4 bases and J 5 bases, with 6 bases left between them.

This sequence joins TRBV7-8 and TRBJ1-5; the D is unclear. CDR1 and CDR2 (germline): SGHVS, FQNEAQ. The CDR3 spans 15 residues. V lost 5 bases, J lost 0 bases, and 11 bases lay in between. CDR3 DNA: TGTGCCAGCAGCCCCGAAACATATAGCAATCAGCCCCAGCATTTT. It yields the protein CASSPETYSNQPQHF.

The genes are TRBV11-3 and TRBJ2-2; TRBD2 agrees at 12 bases. There are 17 residues in the CDR3. CDR1 and CDR2 (germline): SGHNT, YENEEA. The V and J ends lost 4 bases and 4 bases, in that order; junction bases with no gene match: 7. CDR3 nucleotide sequence: TGTGCCAGCAGCTCCTCCTCGGGACTAGCGGGCACCGGGGAGCTGTTTTTT. Its protein product is CASSSSSGLAGTGELFF.

This sequence joins TRBV7-3 and TRBJ2-3, with TRBD2 matching over 7 bases. The ends lost 5 bases at V and 0 bases at J; junction bases unmatched: 8. The CDR3 has 16 amino acids. Germline loops: CDR1 SGHTA, CDR2 FQGTGA. The CDR3 DNA reads as TGTGCCAGCAGCGACCCTAGCGGACCTAGCACAGATACGCAGTATTTT. It is translated as CASSDPSGPSTDTQYF.